These 2 T cell receptor beta chains came from one sample sequenced in a study of response to subunit inactivated influenza vaccine. TCRdb reprocessed the RT-PCR reads via MiXCR and lists one record per CDR3 protein. Among about 300,000 distinct CDR3 sequences listed, roughly 22% were seen once. The sequences come from PBMCs from blood, collected roughly 20 months after vaccination. The origin of the receptors is a man aged 50-75 years who received an inactivated influenza vaccine.

The chain combines TRBV27 with TRBJ1-6; TRBD1 is a possible D gene (5 bases). V was trimmed by 4 bases and J by 10 bases, leaving 17 bases between them. Germline V gives CDR1 MNHEY, CDR2 SMNVEV (reference sequence). The CDR3 sequence is 15 residues long. CDR3 in DNA: TGTGCCAGCAGTTCCGCCGGGGGTGGAGGATCACCCCTCCACTTT. Translating it yields CASSSAGGGGSPLHF.

As regards this clonotype: An end of the junction differs from the germline gene, which may be a read error. J is TRBJ1-1 and V is TRBV5-1; 8 nucleotides match TRBD1. Germline V gene sequence: CDR1 SGHRS, CDR2 YFSETQ. The CDR3 sequence is 14 residues long. This chain's CDR3 is CASSAGQGGTEAYF. CDR3 sequence (DNA): TGCGCCAGCAGCGCCGGACAGGGAGGGACTGAAGCTTACTTT. The entire variable domain, with the rest obtained from reference TRBV5-1 and TRBJ1-1, is as follows: KAGVTQTPRYLIKTRGQQVTLSCSPISGHRSVSWYQQTPGQGLQFLFEYFSETQRNKGNFPGRFSGRQFSNSRSEMNVSTLELGDSALYLCASSAGQGGTEAYFGQGTRLTVV.